This T cell receptor beta chain was identified in a study of blood T cell repertoires in COVID-19. Sequencing was performed with immunoSEQ multiplex PCR; in TCRdb, only in-frame clones are kept and a portion is missing. The repertoire consists of approximately 170,000 clones, with under 95% occurring once and the leading ten covering roughly 4.5%. Input material: peripheral blood. The TCR originated in a man between 18 and 35 years old with COVID-19, enrolled during active disease.

The CDR3 spells CASSPGLVGYNEQFF. CDR3 coding DNA: TGTGCCAGCAGCCCGGGACTAGTCGGCTACAATGAGCAGTTCTTC. This chain joins TRBV21-1 and TRBJ2-1; the table calls TRBD2, which could not be checked here. TRBV21-1 represents a pseudogene. The CDR3 spans 15 residues.